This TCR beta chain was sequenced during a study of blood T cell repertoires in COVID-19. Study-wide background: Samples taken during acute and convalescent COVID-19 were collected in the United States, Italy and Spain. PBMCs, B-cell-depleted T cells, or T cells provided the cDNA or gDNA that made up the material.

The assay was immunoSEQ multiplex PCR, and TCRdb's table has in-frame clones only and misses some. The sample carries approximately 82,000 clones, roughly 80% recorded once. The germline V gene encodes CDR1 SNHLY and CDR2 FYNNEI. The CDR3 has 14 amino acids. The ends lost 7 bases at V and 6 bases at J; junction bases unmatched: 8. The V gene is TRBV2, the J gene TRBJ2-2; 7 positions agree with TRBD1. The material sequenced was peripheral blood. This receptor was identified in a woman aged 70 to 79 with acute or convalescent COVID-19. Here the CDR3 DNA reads TGTGCCAGCACCGGGACAGCGTTACCCGGGGAGCTGTTTTTT. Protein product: CASTGTALPGELFF.